The rows below give T cell receptor beta chains drawn from one sample of a study of regulatory T cells in long-lasting Graves disease. TCRdb re-called the multiplex PCR reads with MiXCR, one entry per CDR3 protein. Found here are around 400,000 distinct CDR3 sequences, 15% to 18% of them singletons; the top ten hold around a fifth. The sample here was peripheral blood mononuclear cells (PBMCs), taken at new diagnosis, from a patient treated with antithyroid drugs. These receptors all stem from a female donor with Graves disease. The conserved cysteine and the conserved F or W are not part of the CDR3 here. Each record gives: V gene, CDR3 protein.

>TRBV30
AWSVPFRTEAF
>TRBV5-1
ASSLEGGMQPQH
>TRBV29-1
SAVGLDRRVEQY
>TRBV18
ASSPRQGQGDTQY
>TRBV28
ASSLDRRNSYGYT
>TRBV10-2
ASSGRAGAGSTGELF
>TRBV5-1
ASSLDRGMNTEAF
>TRBV5-1
ASSLSLAGGDTQY
>TRBV5-1
ASSGLDRGGATEAF
>TRBV20-1
SAGRTSRTYEQY
>TRBV27
ASSLTGAGANVLT
>TRBV6-1
ASSPRQSLNIQY
>TRBV25-1
ASSEITRNQPQH
>TRBV28
ASSPFGGALTYNEQF
>TRBV20-1
GALARGGRAVGSYNEQF
>TRBV7-9
ASSPVGAGETQY
>TRBV28
ASSLLDRGDEKLF
>TRBV5-4
ASSSSVSGLSTDTQY
>TRBV13
ASSASGTRGNEQF
>TRBV29-1
SVEDLGLAGEGEQY
>TRBV29-1
SVDRDYGYT
>TRBV7-9
ASSFSGLGGSGANVLT
>TRBV29-1
SVEDEGRGETQY
>TRBV12-3/TRBV12-4
ASHLQGSNEKLF
>TRBV30
AWSVGLAGLYEQY
>TRBV24-1
PTRQPYNEQF
>TRBV12-3/TRBV12-4
ASSRQAGHTEAF
>TRBV3-1
ASSQGSGGSSYEQY
>TRBV12-3/TRBV12-4
ASSYQGYGYT
>TRBV29-1
SVDRSSGKNEQF
>TRBV12-3/TRBV12-4
ASSFRRGKNTGELF
>TRBV29-1
SARVGTATYNEQF
>TRBV19
ASSPSGTPYEQY
>TRBV6-1
ASSEALWTQGGPQH
>TRBV5-1
ASSLGAIEGNEQF
>TRBV5-1
ASSLEAGRGGYT
>TRBV5-1
ASSLEGTGGQPQH
>TRBV20-1
SASQGWSTEAF
>TRBV20-1
SAREPSGSAGAQETQY
>TRBV29-1
SVEGGMNTEAF
>TRBV20-1
SAAAIQETQY
>TRBV7-9
ASSLPTNEKLF
>TRBV10-3
AIRSKVTEAF
>TRBV29-1
SVVRGYEQY
>TRBV6-5
ASSFAPGLMTSGANVLT
>TRBV7-2
ASSSMGQGGEQY